Listed here are 22 T cell receptor beta chains from one sample, sequenced in a study of blood T cell repertoires in COVID-19. Produced via immunoSEQ multiplex PCR; TCRdb's table is partial and in-frame only. The sample contains some 190,000 clones, about 85% of which appear only once. Sequenced material: peripheral blood. The receptors were sampled from a person aged 65-85 years with COVID-19, enrolled during active disease.

This sequence joins TRBV5-1 and TRBJ1-5; the match to TRBD1 covers 8 bases. CDR1 is SGHRS and CDR2 is YFSETQ in the germline V gene. J was trimmed by 9 bases and V by 0 bases; bases with no gene match: 8. This CDR3 contains 15 residues. The CDR3 DNA sequence: TGCGCCAGCAGCTTGGGGGGGACAGGTTCAGGGCCCCAGCATTTT. Translation: CASSLGGTGSGPQHF.

The rearrangement joins TRBV9 to TRBJ1-6, with D unclear. The CDR3 is 13 amino acids. V was cut by 3 bases and J by 8 bases, with 9 bases left in between. Germline values: CDR1 SGDLS, CDR2 YYNGEE. CDR3 coding DNA: TGTGCCAGCAGCGCGGGAGGAGATTCACCCCTCCACTTT. It translates to CASSAGGDSPLHF.

The genes are TRBV15 and TRBJ1-2; possible D gene TRBD1, 5 bases. Germline V CDR1 and CDR2: LNHNV, YYDKDF (reference sequence). V dropped 0 bases and J dropped 4 bases, with 12 bases sitting between them. CDR3 length equals 15 residues. CDR3 loop: CATSREVGGTYGYTF. The DNA of the CDR3 is TGTGCCACCAGCAGAGAGGTCGGGGGAACCTATGGCTACACCTTC.

The V gene is TRBV18, the J gene TRBJ1-1, with 7 bases that match TRBD1. This CDR3 is 13 amino acids long. Germline CDR1 and CDR2: KGHSH and LQKENI. J was trimmed by 2 bases and V by 10 bases; bases with no gene match: 7. The CDR3 region is CANTQGHNTEAFF. The CDR3 nucleotides are TGTGCCAATACACAGGGGCACAACACTGAAGCTTTCTTT.

The chain links TRBV20-1 to TRBJ1-5; D unclear. CDR1 is DFQATT, CDR2 SNEGSKA, per germline (reference sequence). CDR3 size: 11 residues. Deletions cut 6 bases from V and 7 bases from J, with 10 bases between. The CDR3 region has the DNA TGCAGTGCCAAGCTGGGCCAGCCCCAGCATTTT. Translation gives CSAKLGQPQHF.

The rearrangement links TRBV9 to TRBJ1-4, with D possibly TRBD1 on 6 matching bases. The CDR3 has 17 amino acids. CDR1 is SGDLS, CDR2 YYNGEE, per germline. Trimming pared 3 bases from V and 0 bases from J, leaving 15 bases between. The CDR3, as DNA: TGTGCCAGCAGCGAGCCGGGGACACTAGCAACTAATGAAAAACTGTTTTTT. As protein: CASSEPGTLATNEKLFF. Variable domain in full (rest from reference TRBV9 and TRBJ1-4): DSGVTQTPKHLITATGQRVTLRCSPRSGDLSVYWYQQSLDQGLQFLIQYYNGEERAKGNILERFSAQQFPDLHSELNLSSLELGDSALYFCASSEPGTLATNEKLFFGSGTQLSVL.

This chain joins TRBV7-2 and TRBJ2-7, with 9 bases matching TRBD1. The junction had 13 bases not matched to a gene; V was cut back by 3 bases and J by 7 bases. From germline, CDR1 is SGHTA and CDR2 FQGNSA. This CDR3 is built from 16 residues. CDR3 sequence: CASSFKSWDRAWEQYF. CDR3 DNA sequence: TGTGCCAGCAGCTTTAAAAGTTGGGACAGGGCTTGGGAGCAGTACTTC. The variable domain in full, with the rest retrieved from reference TRBV7-2 and TRBJ2-7, is GAGVSQSPSNKVTEKGKDVELRCDPISGHTALYWYRQSLGQGLEFLIYFQGNSAPDKSGLPSDRFSAERTGGSVSTLTIQRTQQEDSAVYLCASSFKSWDRAWEQYFGPGTRLTVT.

The chain recombines TRBV19 with TRBJ2-1, with TRBD2 matching 14 bases. The CDR3 contains 18 residues. V shed 5 bases, J shed 6 bases, and the junction held 12 bases outside the gene matches. The germline CDR1 and CDR2 sequences are LNHDA and SQIVND (reference sequence). CDR3: CASSDRGTGLAGGNEQFF. The DNA of the CDR3 is TGTGCCAGTAGTGACAGGGGTACAGGACTAGCGGGAGGCAATGAGCAGTTCTTC.

The V call is TRBV9, the J call TRBJ2-7; TRBD1 matches at 8 bases. Unmatched junction bases numbered 12, after V lost 3 bases and J lost 7 bases. In germline, CDR1 is SGDLS, CDR2 YYNGEE. The CDR3 runs to 15 residues. CDR3 residues: CASSGQGTGPGEQYF. The CDR3 bases are TGTGCCAGCAGCGGCCAAGGGACAGGCCCGGGAGAGCAGTACTTC.

The chain combines TRBV30 with TRBJ1-6; unclear D gene. The CDR3 totals 13 residues. Per germline, CDR1 GTSNPN and CDR2 SVGIG (reference sequence). Trimming shortened V by 5 bases and J by 6 bases, and 11 bases separated the two germline ends. In DNA form, the CDR3 reads TGTGCCTGGGGGCCGAGTGGTAATTCACCCCTCCACTTT. Amino acid sequence: CAWGPSGNSPLHF.

CDR3 in DNA: TGTGCCAGCAGCCCCAGCGTGGTAGCGGGAGGGGGGTCCTACAATGAGCAGTTCTTC. Protein sequence: CASSPSVVAGGGSYNEQFF. The chain combines TRBV7-2 with TRBJ2-1; 11 positions agree with TRBD2. The CDR3 is made up of 19 amino acids. V trimming: 5 bases; J trimming: 1 base; junction bases outside the gene matches: 13. CDR1 is SGHTA, CDR2 FQGNSA, per germline.

This clone was recorded only once. The chain links TRBV7-8 to TRBJ2-7; tentative D call: TRBD1 (6 bases). The CDR3 consists of 13 residues. V lost 4 bases and J lost 5, with 12 bases in between. Per the germline V gene, CDR1 is SGHVS and CDR2 is FQNEAQ. CDR3: CASSSSRGNEQYF. The CDR3 DNA follows: TGTGCCAGCAGCTCTAGCAGGGGCAACGAGCAGTACTTC. Looking up the rest from reference TRBV7-8 and TRBJ2-7 gives the full variable domain: GAGVSQSPRYKVAKRGQDVALRCDPISGHVSLFWYQQALGQGPEFLTYFQNEAQLDKSGLPSDRFFAERPEGSVSTLKIQRTQQEDSAVYLCASSSSRGNEQYFGPGTRLTVT.

This chain joins TRBV12-3 or TRBV12-4 and TRBJ1-1; D remains unclear. V lost 5 bases and J lost 0, with 4 bases in between. The CDR3 contains 12 residues. The CDR3 reads CASSPLNTEAFF. The DNA of the CDR3 is TGTGCCAGCAGTCCCTTGAACACTGAAGCTTTCTTT.

This clone was observed a handful of times. This sequence joins TRBV5-1 and TRBJ2-7; no clear D. The CDR3 is 14 residues long. V was cut by 0 bases and J by 6 bases, with 13 bases left in between. Germline CDR1 is SGHRS and CDR2 is YFSETQ. CDR3 DNA: TGCGCCAGCAGCTTGGCCGGAGTCGCTCTCGAGCAGTACTTC. Protein sequence: CASSLAGVALEQYF.

The chain joins TRBV19 to TRBJ2-1, with 11 nucleotides matching TRBD2. Looked up from germline, CDR1 is LNHDA and CDR2 is SQIVND (reference sequence). The CDR3 consists of 17 residues. J gave up 8 bases and V 6 bases, and 15 bases lay outside the gene matches. The CDR3 DNA sequence: TGTGCCAGTAGATCCGGGACTAGCGGTTTTCAAGGGGATGAGCAGTTCTTC. Residues: CASRSGTSGFQGDEQFF.

The chain joins TRBV27 to TRBJ2-2; 10 nucleotides match TRBD1. Germline V gene data show CDR1 as MNHEY and CDR2 as SMNVEV (reference sequence). The CDR3 is made up of 14 amino acids. With V trimmed by 6 bases and J by 6 bases, 4 bases remained unmatched. This chain's CDR3 is CASRGQGWAGELFF. The CDR3 DNA reads as TGTGCCAGCAGGGGACAGGGGTGGGCCGGGGAGCTGTTTTTT.

This clone was seen a single time. The rearrangement links TRBV7-9 to TRBJ2-3; TRBD2 matches 11 bases. CDR3 length: 16 residues. CDR1 is SEHNR and CDR2 is FQNEAQ in the germline V gene (reference sequence). V gave up 2 bases and J gave up 2 bases; unmatched junction bases: 3. The CDR3 sequence: CASSLLTSGITDTQYF. DNA for the CDR3: TGTGCCAGCAGCTTATTGACTAGCGGGATCACAGATACGCAGTATTTT.

This clone is a singleton in its sample. This chain connects TRBV6-5 to TRBJ2-2, with 8 bases lining up with TRBD2. Germline lookup yields CDR1 MNHEY and CDR2 SVGAGI. The CDR3 spans 15 residues. The trim removed 6 bases at V and 4 bases at J, leaving 7 bases unmatched. This CDR3 is CASSRLALGTGELFF. CDR3 coding DNA: TGTGCCAGCAGCAGACTAGCGCTCGGCACCGGGGAGCTGTTTTTT.

This clone has just a few counts. At the DNA level, this CDR3 is encoded by other sequences in the same sample as well. V usage is TRBV27 and J usage is TRBJ2-6; weak D call: TRBD1 (5 bases). CDR1 is MNHEY and CDR2 is SMNVEV in the germline V gene (reference sequence). The CDR3 is made up of 17 amino acids. V lost 1 base, J lost 0 bases, and 10 bases lay in between. The CDR3 loop reads CASSLFPTGSGANVLTF. The CDR3 nucleotides are TGTGCCAGCAGTTTATTCCCAACAGGCTCTGGGGCCAACGTCCTGACTTTC.

The chain recombines TRBV7-3 with TRBJ2-3; D is uncertain. CDR3 length: 14 amino acids. Germline CDR1 reads SGHTA; CDR2 reads FQGTGA. Trimming took 1 base from V and 3 from J, leaving 8 bases between them. CDR3 in amino acids: CASSLNSITDTQYF. Here the CDR3 DNA reads TGTGCCAGCAGCTTAAACAGCATTACAGATACGCAGTATTTT.

This chain joins TRBV5-1 and TRBJ1-4; TRBD1 agrees at 7 bases. The CDR3 runs 15 residues. Germline-derived CDR1 and CDR2 are SGHRS and YFSETQ. V shed 2 bases, J shed 4 bases, and the junction held 5 bases outside the gene matches. The CDR3 here is CASSLHGTDNEKLFF. As DNA, the CDR3 is TGCGCCAGCAGCTTACACGGGACAGATAATGAAAAACTGTTTTTT.

The J gene is TRBJ2-1, the V gene TRBV24-1; no reliable D call. The germline CDR1 and CDR2 sequences are KGHDR and SFDVKD. With 3 bases removed from V and 5 bases from J, the gap between germline ends came to 13 bases. The CDR3 consists of 15 residues. The CDR3 here is CATSDPSPGHNEQFF. CDR3 nucleotide sequence: TGTGCCACCAGTGATCCCTCCCCGGGTCACAATGAGCAGTTCTTC.